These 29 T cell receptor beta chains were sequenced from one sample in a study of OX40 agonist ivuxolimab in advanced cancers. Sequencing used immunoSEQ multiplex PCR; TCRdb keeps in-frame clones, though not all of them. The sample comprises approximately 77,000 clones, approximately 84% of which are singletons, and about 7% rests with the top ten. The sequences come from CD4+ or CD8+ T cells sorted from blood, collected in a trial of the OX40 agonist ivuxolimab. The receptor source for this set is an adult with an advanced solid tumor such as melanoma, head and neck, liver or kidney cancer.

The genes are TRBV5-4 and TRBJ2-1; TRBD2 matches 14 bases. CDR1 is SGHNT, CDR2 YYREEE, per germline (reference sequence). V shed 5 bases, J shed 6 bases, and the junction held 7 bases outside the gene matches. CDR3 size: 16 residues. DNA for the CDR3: TGTGCCAGCAGGTATGGTGGGACTAGCGGGAGCAATGAGCAGTTCTTC. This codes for CASRYGGTSGSNEQFF.

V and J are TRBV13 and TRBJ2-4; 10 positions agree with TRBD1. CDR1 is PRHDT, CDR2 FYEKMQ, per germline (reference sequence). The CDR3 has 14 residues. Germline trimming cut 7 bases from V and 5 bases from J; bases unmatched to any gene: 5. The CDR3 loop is CASTLGTGENIQYF. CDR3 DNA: TGTGCCAGCACCCTCGGGACAGGGGAAAACATTCAGTACTTC.

This CDR3 is CASSFTGVGTEAFF. CDR3 nucleotides: TGTGCCAGCAGCTTCACAGGGGTAGGGACTGAAGCTTTCTTT. V is TRBV7-9 and J is TRBJ1-1, with 7 bases fitting TRBD1. This CDR3 contains 14 residues. Losses at the gene ends were 3 bases for V and 5 bases for J; bases not matched to a gene: 6. CDR1 SEHNR and CDR2 FQNEAQ come from the germline V gene (reference sequence).

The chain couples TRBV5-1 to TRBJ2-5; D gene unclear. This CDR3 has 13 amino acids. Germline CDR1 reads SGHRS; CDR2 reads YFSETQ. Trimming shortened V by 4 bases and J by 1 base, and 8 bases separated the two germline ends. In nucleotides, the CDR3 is TGCGCCAGCAGCCCCTTACCCCAAGAGACCCAGTACTTC. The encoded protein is CASSPLPQETQYF.

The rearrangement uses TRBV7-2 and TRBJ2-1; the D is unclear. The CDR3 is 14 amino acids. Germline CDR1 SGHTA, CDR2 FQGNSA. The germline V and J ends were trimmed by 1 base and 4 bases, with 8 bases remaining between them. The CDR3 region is CASSLGGVYNEQFF. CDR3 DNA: TGTGCCAGCAGCTTAGGTGGGGTATACAATGAGCAGTTCTTC. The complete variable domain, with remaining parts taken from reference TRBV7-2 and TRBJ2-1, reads GAGVSQSPSNKVTEKGKDVELRCDPISGHTALYWYRQSLGQGLEFLIYFQGNSAPDKSGLPSDRFSAERTGGSVSTLTIQRTQQEDSAVYLCASSLGGVYNEQFFGPGTRLTVL.

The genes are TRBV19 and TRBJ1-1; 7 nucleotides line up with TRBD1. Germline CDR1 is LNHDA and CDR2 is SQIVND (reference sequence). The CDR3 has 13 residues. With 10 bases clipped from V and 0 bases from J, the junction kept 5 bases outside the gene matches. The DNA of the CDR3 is TGTGCCACGTGGGACAGCTTGAACACTGAAGCTTTCTTT. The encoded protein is CATWDSLNTEAFF. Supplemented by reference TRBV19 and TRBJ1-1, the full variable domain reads DGGITQSPKYLFRKEGQNVTLSCEQNLNHDAMYWYRQDPGQGLRLIYYSQIVNDFQKGDIAEGYSVSREKKESFPLTVTSAQKNPTAFYLCATWDSLNTEAFFGQGTRLTVV.

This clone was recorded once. CDR3 sequence: CASSFGRVYDGYTF. CDR3 sequence (DNA): TGTGCCAGCAGCTTCGGCAGGGTATATGATGGCTACACCTTC. V and J are TRBV7-2 and TRBJ1-2, with a tentative D call TRBD1 (5 bases). CDR3 size: 14 residues. Germline-derived CDR1 and CDR2 are SGHTA and FQGNSA. The V end lost 3 bases, the J end lost 6 bases, and 14 bases lay between the germline ends.

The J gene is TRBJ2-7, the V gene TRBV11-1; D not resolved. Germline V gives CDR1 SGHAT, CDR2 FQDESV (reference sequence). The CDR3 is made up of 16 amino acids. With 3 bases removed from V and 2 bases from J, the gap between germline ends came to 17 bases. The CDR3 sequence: CASSFFRRYLTYEQYF. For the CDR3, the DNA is TGTGCCAGCAGCTTCTTTCGACGTTACCTCACCTACGAGCAGTACTTC.

In DNA form, the CDR3 reads TGTGCCAGCAGCCCATCAGCGGGGGTCACAGATACGCAGTATTTT. Amino acids: CASSPSAGVTDTQYF. V usage is TRBV4-2 and J usage is TRBJ2-3; 8 bases line up with TRBD2. CDR3 length: 15 residues. Trimming at V came to 4 bases and at J to 2 bases, leaving 5 bases not matched to a gene. Germline V CDR1 and CDR2: LGHNA, YNFKEQ.

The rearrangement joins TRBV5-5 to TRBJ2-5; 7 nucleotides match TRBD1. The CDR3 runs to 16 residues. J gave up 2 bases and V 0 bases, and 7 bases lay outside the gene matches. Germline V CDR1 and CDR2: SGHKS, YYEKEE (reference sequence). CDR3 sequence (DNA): TGTGCCAGCAGCTTGGGGCCACAGGGGAAACAAGAGACCCAGTACTTC. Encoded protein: CASSLGPQGKQETQYF.

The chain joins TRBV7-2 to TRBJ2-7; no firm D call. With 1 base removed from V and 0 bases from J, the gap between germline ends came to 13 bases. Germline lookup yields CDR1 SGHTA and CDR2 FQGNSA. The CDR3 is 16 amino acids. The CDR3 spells CASSLVAAFSSYEQYF. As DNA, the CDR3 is TGTGCCAGCAGCTTAGTCGCAGCGTTTAGCTCCTACGAGCAGTACTTC. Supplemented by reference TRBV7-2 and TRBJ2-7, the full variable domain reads GAGVSQSPSNKVTEKGKDVELRCDPISGHTALYWYRQSLGQGLEFLIYFQGNSAPDKSGLPSDRFSAERTGGSVSTLTIQRTQQEDSAVYLCASSLVAAFSSYEQYFGPGTRLTVT.

In DNA, the CDR3 is TGTGCCAGCTATTTTTCAGGGAGGACTGAAGCTTTCTTT. This translates into CASYFSGRTEAFF. V is TRBV18 and J is TRBJ1-1, with D possibly being TRBD1 (5 bases). Germline V gives CDR1 KGHSH, CDR2 LQKENI. V lost 7 bases and J lost 5, with 14 bases in between. This CDR3 has 13 amino acids.

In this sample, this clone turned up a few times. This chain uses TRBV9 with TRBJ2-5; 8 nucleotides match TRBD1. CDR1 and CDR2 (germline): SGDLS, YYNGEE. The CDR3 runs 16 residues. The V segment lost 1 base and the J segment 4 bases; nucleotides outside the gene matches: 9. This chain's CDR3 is CASSVLGRGPPETQYF. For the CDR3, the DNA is TGTGCCAGCAGCGTATTGGGCAGGGGGCCCCCAGAGACCCAGTACTTC.

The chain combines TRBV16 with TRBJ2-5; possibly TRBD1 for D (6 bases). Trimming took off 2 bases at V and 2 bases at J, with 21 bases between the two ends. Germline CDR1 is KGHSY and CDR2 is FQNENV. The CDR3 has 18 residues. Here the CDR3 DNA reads TGTGCCAGCAGCCAAATTCTTGGTGGGCAGGGGCAACAAGAGACCCAGTACTTC. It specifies CASSQILGGQGQQETQYF.

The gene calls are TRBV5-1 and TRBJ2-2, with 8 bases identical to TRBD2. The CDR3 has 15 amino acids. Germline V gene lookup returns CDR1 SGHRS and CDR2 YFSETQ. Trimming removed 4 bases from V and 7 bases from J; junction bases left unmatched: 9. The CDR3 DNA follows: TGCGCCAGCAGCCCCGGGACTAGAACCGGCGGGGAGCTGTTTTTT. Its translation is CASSPGTRTGGELFF.

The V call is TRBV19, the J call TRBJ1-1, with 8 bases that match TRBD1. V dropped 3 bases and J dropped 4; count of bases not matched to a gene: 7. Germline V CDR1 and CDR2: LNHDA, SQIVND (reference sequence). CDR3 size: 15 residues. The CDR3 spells CASSMMGQASTEAFF. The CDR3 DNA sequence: TGTGCCAGTAGTATGATGGGACAGGCGTCCACTGAAGCTTTCTTT.

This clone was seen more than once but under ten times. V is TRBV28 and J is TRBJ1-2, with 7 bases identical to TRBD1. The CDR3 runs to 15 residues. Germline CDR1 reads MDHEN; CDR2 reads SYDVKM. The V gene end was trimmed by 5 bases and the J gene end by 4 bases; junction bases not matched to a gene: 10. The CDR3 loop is CASSPADRDSYGYTF. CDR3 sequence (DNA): TGTGCCAGCAGTCCGGCCGACAGGGACTCCTATGGCTACACCTTC.

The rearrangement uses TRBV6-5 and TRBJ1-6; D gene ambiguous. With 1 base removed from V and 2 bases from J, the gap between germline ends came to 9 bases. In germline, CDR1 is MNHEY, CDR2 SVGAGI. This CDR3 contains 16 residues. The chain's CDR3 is CASSYFGSTYNSPLHF. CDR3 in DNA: TGTGCCAGCAGTTACTTTGGCAGCACCTATAATTCACCCCTCCACTTT.

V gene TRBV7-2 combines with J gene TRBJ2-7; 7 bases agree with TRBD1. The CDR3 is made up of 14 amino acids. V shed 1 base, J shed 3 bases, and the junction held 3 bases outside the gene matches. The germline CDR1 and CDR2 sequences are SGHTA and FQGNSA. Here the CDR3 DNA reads TGTGCCAGCAGCTTAGAAGGGGGCGGCTACGAGCAGTACTTC. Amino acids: CASSLEGGGYEQYF.

Here the CDR3 reads CASSLVASYNEQFF. The CDR3 nucleotides read TGTGCCAGCAGCTTAGTGGCTTCTTACAATGAGCAGTTCTTC. This chain uses TRBV7-3 with TRBJ2-1, with D unresolved. The CDR3 extends over 14 amino acids. In germline, CDR1 is SGHTA, CDR2 FQGTGA. Between the trimmed V and J ends, which lost 2 bases and 4 bases, there was a span of 9 bases.

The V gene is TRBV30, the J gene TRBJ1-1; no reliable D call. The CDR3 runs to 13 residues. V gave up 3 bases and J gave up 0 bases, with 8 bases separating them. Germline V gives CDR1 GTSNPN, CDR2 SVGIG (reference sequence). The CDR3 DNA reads TGTGCCTGGAGGCGGACGGTGAACACTGAAGCTTTCTTT. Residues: CAWRRTVNTEAFF.

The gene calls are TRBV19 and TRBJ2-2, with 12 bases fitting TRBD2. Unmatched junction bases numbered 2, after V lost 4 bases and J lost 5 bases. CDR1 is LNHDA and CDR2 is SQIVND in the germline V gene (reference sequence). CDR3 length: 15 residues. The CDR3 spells CASSTLAGGTGELFF. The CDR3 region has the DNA TGTGCCAGTAGTACCCTAGCGGGAGGGACCGGGGAGCTGTTTTTT. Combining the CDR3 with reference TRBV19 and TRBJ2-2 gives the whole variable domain DGGITQSPKYLFRKEGQNVTLSCEQNLNHDAMYWYRQDPGQGLRLIYYSQIVNDFQKGDIAEGYSVSREKKESFPLTVTSAQKNPTAFYLCASSTLAGGTGELFFGEGSRLTVL.

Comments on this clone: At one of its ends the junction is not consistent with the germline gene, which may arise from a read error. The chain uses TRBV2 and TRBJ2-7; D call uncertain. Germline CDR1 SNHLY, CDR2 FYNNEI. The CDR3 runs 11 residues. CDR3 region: CASSGWQDLSF. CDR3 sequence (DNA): TGTGCCAGCAGTGGTTGGCAGGATTTGAGCTTC.

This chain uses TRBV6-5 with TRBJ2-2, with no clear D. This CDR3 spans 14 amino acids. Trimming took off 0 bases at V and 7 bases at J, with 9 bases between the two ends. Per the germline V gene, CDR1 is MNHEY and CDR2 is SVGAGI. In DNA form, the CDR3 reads TGTGCCAGCAGTTACTCTGCCCTGAGCGGGGAGCTGTTTTTT. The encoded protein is CASSYSALSGELFF.

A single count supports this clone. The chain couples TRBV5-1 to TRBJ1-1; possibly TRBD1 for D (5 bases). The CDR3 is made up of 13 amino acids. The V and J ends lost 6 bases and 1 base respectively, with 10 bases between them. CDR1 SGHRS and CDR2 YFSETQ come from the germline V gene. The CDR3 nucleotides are TGCGCCAGCAAAAAGACAGAGAACACTGAAGCTTTCTTT. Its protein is CASKKTENTEAFF.

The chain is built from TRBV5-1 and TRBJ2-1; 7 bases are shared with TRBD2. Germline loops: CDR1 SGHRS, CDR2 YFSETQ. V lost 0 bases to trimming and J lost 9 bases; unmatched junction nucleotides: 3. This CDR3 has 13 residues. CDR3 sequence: CASSLERGGEQFF. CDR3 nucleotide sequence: TGCGCCAGCAGCTTGGAGCGGGGAGGTGAGCAGTTCTTC.

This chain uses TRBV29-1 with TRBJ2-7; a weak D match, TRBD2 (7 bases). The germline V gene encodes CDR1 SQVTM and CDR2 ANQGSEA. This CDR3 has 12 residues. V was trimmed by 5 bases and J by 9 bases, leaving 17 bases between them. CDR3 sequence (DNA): TGCAGCGTTTCCTACAGGGAGGGCCTGCAGTACTTC. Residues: CSVSYREGLQYF.

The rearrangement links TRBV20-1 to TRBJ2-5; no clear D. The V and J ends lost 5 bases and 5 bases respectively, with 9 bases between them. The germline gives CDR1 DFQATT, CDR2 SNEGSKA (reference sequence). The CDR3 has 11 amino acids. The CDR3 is CSADEYETQYF. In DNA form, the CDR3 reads TGCAGTGCTGATGAGTACGAGACCCAGTACTTC.

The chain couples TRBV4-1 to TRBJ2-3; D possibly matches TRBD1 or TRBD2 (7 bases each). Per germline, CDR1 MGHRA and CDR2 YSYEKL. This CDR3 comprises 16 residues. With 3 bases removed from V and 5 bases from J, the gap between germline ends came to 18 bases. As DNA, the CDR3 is TGCGCCAGCAGCCAGGAGGGAGGGGGCCAGGGAGATACGCAGTATTTT. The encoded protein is CASSQEGGGQGDTQYF.